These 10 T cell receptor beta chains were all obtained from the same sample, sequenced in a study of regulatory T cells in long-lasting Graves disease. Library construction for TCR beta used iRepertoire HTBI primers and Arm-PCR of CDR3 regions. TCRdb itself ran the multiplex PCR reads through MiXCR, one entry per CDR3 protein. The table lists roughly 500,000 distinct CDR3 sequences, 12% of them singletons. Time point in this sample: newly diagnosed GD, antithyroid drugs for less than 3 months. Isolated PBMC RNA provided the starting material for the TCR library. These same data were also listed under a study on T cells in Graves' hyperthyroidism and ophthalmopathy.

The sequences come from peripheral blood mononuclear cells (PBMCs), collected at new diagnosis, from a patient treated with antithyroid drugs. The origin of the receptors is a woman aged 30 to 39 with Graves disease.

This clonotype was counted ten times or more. The CDR3 DNA reads TGCGCCAGCAGCGCACTACTAGCGGGATTACAAGAGACCCAGTACTTC. It translates to CASSALLAGLQETQYF. J is TRBJ2-5 and V is TRBV5-1; 10 bases map to TRBD2. The CDR3 is 16 amino acids. With 4 bases clipped from V and 2 bases from J, the junction kept 8 bases outside the gene matches. The germline CDR1 and CDR2 sequences are SGHRS and YFSETQ.

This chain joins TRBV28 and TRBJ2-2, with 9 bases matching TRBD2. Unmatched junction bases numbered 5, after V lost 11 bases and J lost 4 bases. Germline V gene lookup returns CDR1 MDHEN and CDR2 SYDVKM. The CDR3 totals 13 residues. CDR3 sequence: CAGSSGITGELFF. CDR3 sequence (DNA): TGTGCCGGCTCTAGCGGGATCACCGGGGAGCTGTTTTTT.

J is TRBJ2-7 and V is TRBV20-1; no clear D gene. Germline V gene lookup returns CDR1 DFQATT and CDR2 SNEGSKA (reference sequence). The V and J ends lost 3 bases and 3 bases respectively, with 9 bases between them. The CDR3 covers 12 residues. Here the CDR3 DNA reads TGCAGTGCTAGGTTGGGTTTCTACGAGCAGTACTTC. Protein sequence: CSARLGFYEQYF.

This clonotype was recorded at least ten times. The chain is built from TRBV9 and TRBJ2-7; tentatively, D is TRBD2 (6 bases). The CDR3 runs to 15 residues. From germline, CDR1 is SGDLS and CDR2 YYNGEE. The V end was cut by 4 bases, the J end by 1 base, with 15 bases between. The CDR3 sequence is CASSPDWGVSYEQYF. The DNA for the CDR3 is TGTGCCAGCAGCCCCGATTGGGGGGTGTCCTACGAGCAGTACTTC.

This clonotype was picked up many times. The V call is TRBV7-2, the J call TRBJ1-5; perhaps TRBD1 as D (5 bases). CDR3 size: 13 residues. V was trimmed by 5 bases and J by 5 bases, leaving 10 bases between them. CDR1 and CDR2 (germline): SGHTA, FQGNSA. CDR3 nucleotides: TGTGCCAGCAGCCCGGGACCGGATCAGCCCCAGCATTTT. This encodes CASSPGPDQPQHF.

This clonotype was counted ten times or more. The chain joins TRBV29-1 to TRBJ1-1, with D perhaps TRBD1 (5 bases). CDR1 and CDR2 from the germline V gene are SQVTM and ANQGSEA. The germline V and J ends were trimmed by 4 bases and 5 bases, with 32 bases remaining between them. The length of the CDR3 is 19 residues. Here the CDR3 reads CSVGLGVPLVAPRDTEAFF. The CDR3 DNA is TGCAGCGTTGGCCTGGGGGTACCGCTAGTAGCCCCCCGAGATACTGAAGCTTTCTTT.

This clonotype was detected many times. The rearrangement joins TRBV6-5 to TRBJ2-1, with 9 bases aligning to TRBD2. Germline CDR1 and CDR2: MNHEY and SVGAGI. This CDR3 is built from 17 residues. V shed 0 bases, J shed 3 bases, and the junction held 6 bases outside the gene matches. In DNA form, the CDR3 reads TGTGCCAGCAGTTACTCGAGCCTAGCGGGACTCTACAATGAGCAGTTCTTC. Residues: CASSYSSLAGLYNEQFF.

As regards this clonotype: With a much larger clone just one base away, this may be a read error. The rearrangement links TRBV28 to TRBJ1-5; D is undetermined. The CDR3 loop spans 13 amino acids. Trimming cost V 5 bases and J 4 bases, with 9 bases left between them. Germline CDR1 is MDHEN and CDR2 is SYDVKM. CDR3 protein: CASSESRNQPQHF. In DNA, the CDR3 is TGTGCCAGCAGTGAGTCGAGGAATCAGCCCCAGCATTTT. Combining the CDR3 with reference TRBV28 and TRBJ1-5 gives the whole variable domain DVKVTQSSRYLVKRTGEKVFLECVQDMDHENMFWYRQDPGLGLRLIYFSYDVKMKEKGDIPEGYSVSREKKERFSLILESASTNQTSMYLCASSESRNQPQHFGDGTRLSIL.

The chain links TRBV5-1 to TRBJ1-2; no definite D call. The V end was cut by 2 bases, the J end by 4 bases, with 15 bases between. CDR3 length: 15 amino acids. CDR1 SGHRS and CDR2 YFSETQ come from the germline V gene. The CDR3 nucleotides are TGCGCCAGCAGCTTAACTACGACATCTACCTATGGCTACACCTTC. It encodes CASSLTTTSTYGYTF. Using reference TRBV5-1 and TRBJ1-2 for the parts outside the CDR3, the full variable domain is KAGVTQTPRYLIKTRGQQVTLSCSPISGHRSVSWYQQTPGQGLQFLFEYFSETQRNKGNFPGRFSGRQFSNSRSEMNVSTLELGDSALYLCASSLTTTSTYGYTFGSGTRLTVV.

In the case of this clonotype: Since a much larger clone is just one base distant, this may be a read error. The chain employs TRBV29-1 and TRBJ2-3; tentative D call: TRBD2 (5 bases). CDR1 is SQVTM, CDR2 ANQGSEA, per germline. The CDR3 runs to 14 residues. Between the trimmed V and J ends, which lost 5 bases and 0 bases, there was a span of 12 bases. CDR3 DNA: TGCAGCGTTCTCCCTAGGACTAGCACAGATACGCAGTATTTT. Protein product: CSVLPRTSTDTQYF.